These T cell receptor beta chains were read from a single sample in a study of CD8 T cells in ankylosing spondylitis. MiXCR, applied by TCRdb to the 5' RACE reads, yields one record per CDR3 protein. The data show about 330,000 distinct CDR3 sequences, with less than 9.5% seen just once and roughly 15% held by the top ten. Sequencing used blood, either unsorted or a sorted T cell fraction (not recorded which). Every receptor here comes from a male donor with ankylosing spondylitis. Both conserved end residues are part of each CDR3. A D gene is named only where the DNA matches it firmly. The size of a clone is reported for some rows only, either as once, few or many, or as a class for expanded clones.

J gene,V gene,clone size,D gene,CDR3 DNA,CDR3 protein
TRBJ2-3,TRBV5-1,few,.,TGCGCCAGCAGCTTCCAATGGGTCCCTCCGGGAGGCACAGATACGCAGTATTTT,CASSFQWVPPGGTDTQYF
TRBJ1-4,TRBV5-1,.,.,TGCGCCAGCAGCGGGGTCTCCGCAACTAATGAAAAACTGTTTTTT,CASSGVSATNEKLFF
TRBJ2-7,TRBV5-5,.,.,TGTGCCAGCAGCCGTCCTCCGGGACCCTCCTACGAGCAGTACTTC,CASSRPPGPSYEQYF
TRBJ2-5,TRBV20-1,few,TRBD1,TGCAGTGCCGCACACGGACAGGGGAGTCGAGAGACCCAGTACTTC,CSAAHGQGSRETQYF
TRBJ2-7,TRBV5-1,few,.,TGCGCCAGCAGCTTGGAGCCAGTCAGCGCCTACGAGCAGTACTTC,CASSLEPVSAYEQYF
TRBJ2-5,TRBV20-1,few,.,TGCAGTGCTAGGAGGTCAGGGTGGGAGACCCAGTACTTC,CSARRSGWETQYF
TRBJ1-1,TRBV10-3,many,.,TGTGCCATCGGGGGGGCTAACACTGAAGCTTTCTTT,CAIGGANTEAFF
TRBJ2-3,TRBV7-2,.,.,TGTGCCAGCAGCCTCGCCTTCGGGGATACGCAGTATTTT,CASSLAFGDTQYF
TRBJ2-5,TRBV3-1,.,.,TGTGCCAGCAGCTGGACAGTTGGGGAGACCCAGTACTTC,CASSWTVGETQYF
TRBJ1-5,TRBV6-1,.,TRBD1,TGTGCCAGCATCGCCCCGGGACAGGGGACCAATCAGCCCCAGCATTTT,CASIAPGQGTNQPQHF
TRBJ2-1,TRBV7-8,.,.,TGTGCCAGCAGCGCTACTGACTACTCCTACAATGAGCAGTTCTTC,CASSATDYSYNEQFF
TRBJ2-1,TRBV5-1,.,TRBD1,TGCGCCAGCAGCAGGCCCCGGGACAGGGGCAATGAGCAGTTCTTC,CASSRPRDRGNEQFF
TRBJ2-5,TRBV4-1,many,TRBD1,TGCGCCAGCAGCCAGCTCCCGGGACAGGGTAAAGAGACCCAGTACTTC,CASSQLPGQGKETQYF
TRBJ2-5,TRBV14,few,.,TGTGCCAGCAGCCCGAGGGGGGGAGCGCCCTACCAAGAGACCCAGTACTTC,CASSPRGGAPYQETQYF
TRBJ2-7,TRBV12-3/TRBV12-4,few,.,TGTGCCAGCAGTTTAGGCCAGAGTGTCGACGAGCAGTACTTC,CASSLGQSVDEQYF